This T cell receptor beta chain was documented in a study of beta chain features in type 1 diabetes. Across the whole study: No patient-donor differences in age, gender, total cells or subset yield. The study, taken as a whole, reports: Any HLA effect on TCRB rearrangement was left unresolved by small sub-analyses. Across all four CD4+ subsets, people with type 1 diabetes showed modestly shorter TCRB CDR3s.

As regards this clone: The antigen remains unidentified. At the DNA level, this CDR3 is encoded by other sequences in the same sample as well.

Germline CDR1 and CDR2: MNHEY and SMNVEV (reference sequence). The CDR3 contains 11 residues. Trimming stripped 7 bases from V and 4 bases from J, with 7 bases between. Isolated RNA was reverse transcribed in full, so expressed TCRB transcripts were sequenced. Assay: immunoSEQ multiplex PCR; the TCRdb copy retains only in-frame clones and omits some. This table holds roughly 730,000 clones, 13% found once. This TCR came from a man younger than 35 with type 1 diabetes. This chain links TRBV27 with TRBJ1-2, with D unresolved. The specimen was naive CD4+ T cells from blood. CDR3 residues: CASKDGYGYTF. For the CDR3, the DNA is TGTGCCAGCAAGGACGGCTATGGCTACACCTTC.